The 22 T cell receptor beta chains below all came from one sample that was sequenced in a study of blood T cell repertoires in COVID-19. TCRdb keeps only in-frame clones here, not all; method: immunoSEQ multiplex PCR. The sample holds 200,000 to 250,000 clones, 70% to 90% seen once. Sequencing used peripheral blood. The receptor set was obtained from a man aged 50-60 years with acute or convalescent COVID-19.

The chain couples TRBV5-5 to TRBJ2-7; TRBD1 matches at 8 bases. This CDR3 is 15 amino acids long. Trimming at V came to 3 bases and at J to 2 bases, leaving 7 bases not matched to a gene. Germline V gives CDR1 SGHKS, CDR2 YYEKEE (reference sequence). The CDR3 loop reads CASSYAGTGAYEQYF. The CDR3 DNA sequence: TGTGCCAGCAGCTATGCTGGGACAGGAGCCTACGAGCAGTACTTC.

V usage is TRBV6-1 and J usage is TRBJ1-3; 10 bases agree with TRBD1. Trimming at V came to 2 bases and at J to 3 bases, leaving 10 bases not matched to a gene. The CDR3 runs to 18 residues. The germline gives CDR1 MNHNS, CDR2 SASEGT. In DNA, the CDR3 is TGTGCCAGCAGTGAATGGAGCCGACAGGGGGCCTTTGGAAACACCATATATTTT. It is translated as CASSEWSRQGAFGNTIYF.

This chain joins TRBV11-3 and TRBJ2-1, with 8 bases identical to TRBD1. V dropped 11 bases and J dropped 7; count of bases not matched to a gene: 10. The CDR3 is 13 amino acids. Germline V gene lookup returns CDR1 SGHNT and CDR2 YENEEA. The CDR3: CARTQGAMNEQFF. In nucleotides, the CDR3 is TGTGCCCGCACCCAGGGGGCTATGAATGAGCAGTTCTTC.

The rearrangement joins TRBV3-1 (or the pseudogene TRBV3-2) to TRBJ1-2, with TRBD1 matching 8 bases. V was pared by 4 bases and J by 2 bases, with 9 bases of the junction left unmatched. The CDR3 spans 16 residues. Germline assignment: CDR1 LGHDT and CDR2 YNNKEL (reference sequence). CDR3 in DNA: TGTGCCAGCAGCCTGTATGAAAGACAGGGGAACTATGGCTACACCTTC. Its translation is CASSLYERQGNYGYTF.

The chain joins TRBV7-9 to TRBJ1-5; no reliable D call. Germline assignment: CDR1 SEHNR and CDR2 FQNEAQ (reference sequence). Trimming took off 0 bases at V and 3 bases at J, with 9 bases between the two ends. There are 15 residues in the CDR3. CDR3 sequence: CASSLASGFNQPQHF. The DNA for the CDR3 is TGTGCCAGCAGCTTAGCTTCCGGGTTCAATCAGCCCCAGCATTTT.

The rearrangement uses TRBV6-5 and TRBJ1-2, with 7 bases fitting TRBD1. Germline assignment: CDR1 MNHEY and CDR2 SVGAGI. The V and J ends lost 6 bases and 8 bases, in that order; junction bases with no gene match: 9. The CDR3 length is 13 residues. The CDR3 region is CASSFSGGSGYTF. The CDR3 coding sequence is TGTGCCAGCAGCTTCTCAGGGGGTTCCGGCTACACCTTC.

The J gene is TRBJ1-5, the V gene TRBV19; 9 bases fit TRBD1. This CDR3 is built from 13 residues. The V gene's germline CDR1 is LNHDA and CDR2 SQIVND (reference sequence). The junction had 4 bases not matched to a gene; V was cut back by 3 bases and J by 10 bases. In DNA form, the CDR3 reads TGTGCCAGTAGTATTGGGACAGGGAATCCCCAGCATTTT. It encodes CASSIGTGNPQHF. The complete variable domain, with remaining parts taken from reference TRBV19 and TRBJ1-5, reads DGGITQSPKYLFRKEGQNVTLSCEQNLNHDAMYWYRQDPGQGLRLIYYSQIVNDFQKGDIAEGYSVSREKKESFPLTVTSAQKNPTAFYLCASSIGTGNPQHFGDGTRLSIL.

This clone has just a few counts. This chain's CDR3 is CASRDSTRRNEAFF. The CDR3 DNA sequence: TGTGCCAGCAGGGACTCAACAAGGAGAAACGAAGCTTTCTTT. The chain is built from TRBV2 and TRBJ1-1; D remains ambiguous. Germline lookup yields CDR1 SNHLY and CDR2 FYNNEI. Trimming cost V 6 bases and J 8 bases, with 19 bases left between them. CDR3 length: 14 residues.

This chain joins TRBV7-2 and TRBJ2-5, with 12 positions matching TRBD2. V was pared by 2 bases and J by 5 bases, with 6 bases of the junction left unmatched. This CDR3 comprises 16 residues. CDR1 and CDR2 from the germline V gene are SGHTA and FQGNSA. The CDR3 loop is CASSLLAGGPWETQYF. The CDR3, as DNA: TGTGCCAGCAGCTTACTAGCGGGGGGGCCTTGGGAGACCCAGTACTTC.

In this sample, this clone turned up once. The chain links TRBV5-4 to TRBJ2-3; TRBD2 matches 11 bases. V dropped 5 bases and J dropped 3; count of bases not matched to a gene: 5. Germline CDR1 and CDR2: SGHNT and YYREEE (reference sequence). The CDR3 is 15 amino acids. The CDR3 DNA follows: TGTGCCAGCAGATCCGGGACTAGCGGAACAGATACGCAGTATTTT. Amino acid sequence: CASRSGTSGTDTQYF. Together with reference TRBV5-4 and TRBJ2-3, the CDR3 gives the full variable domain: ETGVTQSPTHLIKTRGQQVTLRCSSQSGHNTVSWYQQALGQGPQFIFQYYREEENGRGNFPPRFSGLQFPNYSSELNVNALELDDSALYLCASRSGTSGTDTQYFGPGTRLTVL.

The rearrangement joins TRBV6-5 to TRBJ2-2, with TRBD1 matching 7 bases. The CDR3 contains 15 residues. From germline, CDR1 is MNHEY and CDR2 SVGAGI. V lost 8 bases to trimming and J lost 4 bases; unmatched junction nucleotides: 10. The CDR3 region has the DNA TGTGCCAGCTCCCGACAGGGACATTCCACCGGGGAGCTGTTTTTT. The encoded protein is CASSRQGHSTGELFF.

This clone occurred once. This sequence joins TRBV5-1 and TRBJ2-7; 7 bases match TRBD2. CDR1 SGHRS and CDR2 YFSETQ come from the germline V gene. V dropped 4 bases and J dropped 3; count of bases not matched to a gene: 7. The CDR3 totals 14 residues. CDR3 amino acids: CASSPVGGFYEQYF. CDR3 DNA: TGCGCCAGCAGCCCCGTGGGGGGGTTCTACGAGCAGTACTTC. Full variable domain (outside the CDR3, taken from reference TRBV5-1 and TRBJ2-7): KAGVTQTPRYLIKTRGQQVTLSCSPISGHRSVSWYQQTPGQGLQFLFEYFSETQRNKGNFPGRFSGRQFSNSRSEMNVSTLELGDSALYLCASSPVGGFYEQYFGPGTRLTVT.

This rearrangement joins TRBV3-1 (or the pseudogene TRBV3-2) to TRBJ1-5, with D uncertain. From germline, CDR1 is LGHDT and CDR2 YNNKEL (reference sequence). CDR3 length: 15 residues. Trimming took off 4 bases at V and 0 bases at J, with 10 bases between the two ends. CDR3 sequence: CASSRSGVSNQPQHF. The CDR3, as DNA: TGTGCCAGCAGCCGCAGCGGGGTTAGCAATCAGCCCCAGCATTTT.

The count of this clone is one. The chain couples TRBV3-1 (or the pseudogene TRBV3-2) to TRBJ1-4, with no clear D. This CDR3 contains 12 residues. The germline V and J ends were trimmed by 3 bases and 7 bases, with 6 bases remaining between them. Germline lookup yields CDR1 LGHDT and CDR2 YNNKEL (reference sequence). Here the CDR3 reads CASSQSSEKLFF. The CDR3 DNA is TGTGCCAGCAGCCAGTCCAGTGAAAAACTGTTTTTT.

CDR3 residues: CASSLIPGGHTDTQYF. CDR3 nucleotides: TGTGCCAGCAGCTTAATCCCCGGGGGTCACACAGATACGCAGTATTTT. This chain uses TRBV11-2 with TRBJ2-3, with a possible D match to TRBD2 (6 bases). Germline V gives CDR1 SGHAT, CDR2 FQNNGV. Trimming shortened V by 2 bases and J by 2 bases, and 14 bases separated the two germline ends. This CDR3 has 16 residues.

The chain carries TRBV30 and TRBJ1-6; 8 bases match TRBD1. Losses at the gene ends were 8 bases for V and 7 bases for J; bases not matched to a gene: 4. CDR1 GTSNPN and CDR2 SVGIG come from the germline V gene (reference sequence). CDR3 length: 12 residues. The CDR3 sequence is CARNRGNSPLHF. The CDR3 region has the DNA TGTGCCCGAAACAGGGGGAATTCACCCCTCCACTTT.

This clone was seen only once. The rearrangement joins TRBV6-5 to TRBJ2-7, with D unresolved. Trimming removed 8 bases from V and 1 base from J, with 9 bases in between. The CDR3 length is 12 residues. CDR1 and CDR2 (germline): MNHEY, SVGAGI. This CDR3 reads CASAETSYEQYF. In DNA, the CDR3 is TGTGCCAGCGCCGAAACTTCCTACGAGCAGTACTTC.

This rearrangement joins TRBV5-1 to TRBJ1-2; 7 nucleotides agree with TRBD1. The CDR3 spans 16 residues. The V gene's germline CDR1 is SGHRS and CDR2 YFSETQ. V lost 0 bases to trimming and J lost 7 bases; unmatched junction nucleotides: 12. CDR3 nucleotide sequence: TGCGCCAGCAGCTTGGAGAGCAGGGGGGTCGGCGGTGGCTACACCTTC. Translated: CASSLESRGVGGGYTF.

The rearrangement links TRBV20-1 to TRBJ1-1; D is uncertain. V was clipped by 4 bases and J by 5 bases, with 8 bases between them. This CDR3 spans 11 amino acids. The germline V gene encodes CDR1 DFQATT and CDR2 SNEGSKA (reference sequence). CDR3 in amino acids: CSAIDLTEAFF. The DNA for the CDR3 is TGCAGTGCTATTGACTTGACTGAAGCTTTCTTT.

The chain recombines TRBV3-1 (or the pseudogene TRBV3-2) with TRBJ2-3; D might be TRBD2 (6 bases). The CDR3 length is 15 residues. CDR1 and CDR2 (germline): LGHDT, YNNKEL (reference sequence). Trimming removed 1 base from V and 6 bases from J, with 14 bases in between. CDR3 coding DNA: TGTGCCAGCAGCCAAGGGGGACCAGGAGGGGATACGCAGTATTTT. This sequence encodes CASSQGGPGGDTQYF.

The CDR3 coding sequence is TGTGCCAGCAGCGGACGGGGGAGGTCACCCCTCCACTTT. Its protein product is CASSGRGRSPLHF. The rearrangement links TRBV7-9 to TRBJ1-6; possibly TRBD1 for D (5 bases). V gave up 5 bases and J gave up 10 bases, with 12 bases separating them. From germline, CDR1 is SEHNR and CDR2 FQNEAQ (reference sequence). CDR3 length: 13 residues.

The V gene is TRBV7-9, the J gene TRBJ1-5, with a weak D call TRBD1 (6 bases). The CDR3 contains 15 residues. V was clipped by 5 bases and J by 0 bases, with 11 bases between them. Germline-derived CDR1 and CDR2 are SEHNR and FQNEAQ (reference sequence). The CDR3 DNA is TGTGCCAGCAGCCGTGGGGGGGCTAGCAATCAGCCCCAGCATTTT. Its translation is CASSRGGASNQPQHF.